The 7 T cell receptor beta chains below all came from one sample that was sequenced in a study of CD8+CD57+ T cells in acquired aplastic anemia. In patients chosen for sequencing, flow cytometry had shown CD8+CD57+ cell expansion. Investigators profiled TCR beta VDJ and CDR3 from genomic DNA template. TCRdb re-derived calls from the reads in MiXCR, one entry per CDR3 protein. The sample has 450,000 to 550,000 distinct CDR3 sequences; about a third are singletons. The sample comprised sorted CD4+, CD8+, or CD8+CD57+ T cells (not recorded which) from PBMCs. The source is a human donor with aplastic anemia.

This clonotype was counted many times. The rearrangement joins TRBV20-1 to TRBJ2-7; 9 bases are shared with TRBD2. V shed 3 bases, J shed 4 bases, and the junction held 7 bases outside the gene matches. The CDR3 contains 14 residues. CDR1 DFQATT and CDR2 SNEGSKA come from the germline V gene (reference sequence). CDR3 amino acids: CSARPGLAFYEQYF. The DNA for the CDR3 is TGCAGTGCTAGGCCGGGACTAGCCTTTTACGAGCAGTACTTC.

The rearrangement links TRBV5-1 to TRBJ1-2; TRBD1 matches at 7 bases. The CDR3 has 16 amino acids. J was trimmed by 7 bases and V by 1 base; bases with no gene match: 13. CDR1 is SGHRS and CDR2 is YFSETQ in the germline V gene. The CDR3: CASSLTGEGAGRGYTF. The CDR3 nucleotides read TGCGCCAGCAGCTTGACGGGCGAGGGGGCGGGACGTGGCTACACCTTC.

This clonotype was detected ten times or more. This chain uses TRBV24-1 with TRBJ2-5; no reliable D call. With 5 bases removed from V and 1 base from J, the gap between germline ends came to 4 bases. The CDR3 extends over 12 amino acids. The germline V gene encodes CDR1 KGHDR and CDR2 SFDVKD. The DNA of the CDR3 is TGTGCCACCAGTGTGAGCCAAGAGACCCAGTACTTC. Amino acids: CATSVSQETQYF.

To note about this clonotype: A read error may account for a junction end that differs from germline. CDR3 sequence reads: CASSPPSGGKDTQYF. The CDR3 nucleotides read TGTGCCAGCAGTCCCCCTAGCGGGGGAAAAGATACGCAGTATTTT. This chain uses TRBV10-3 with TRBJ2-3; 10 bases match TRBD2. The CDR3 spans 15 residues. Germline V gene data show CDR1 as ENHRY and CDR2 as SYGVKD.

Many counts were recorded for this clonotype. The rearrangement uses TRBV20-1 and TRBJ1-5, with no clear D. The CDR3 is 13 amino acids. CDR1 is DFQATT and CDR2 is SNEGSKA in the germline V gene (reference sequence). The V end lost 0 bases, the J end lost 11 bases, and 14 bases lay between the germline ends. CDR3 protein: CSARDSSTVAQHF. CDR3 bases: TGCAGTGCTAGAGATAGTAGCACAGTGGCCCAGCATTTT.

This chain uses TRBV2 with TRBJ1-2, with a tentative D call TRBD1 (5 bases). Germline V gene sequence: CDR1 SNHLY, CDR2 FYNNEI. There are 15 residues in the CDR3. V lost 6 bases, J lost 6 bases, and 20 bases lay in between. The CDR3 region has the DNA TGTGCCAGCAGCCATTCAGGGAAAACCAGGAATGGCTACACCTTC. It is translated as CASSHSGKTRNGYTF.

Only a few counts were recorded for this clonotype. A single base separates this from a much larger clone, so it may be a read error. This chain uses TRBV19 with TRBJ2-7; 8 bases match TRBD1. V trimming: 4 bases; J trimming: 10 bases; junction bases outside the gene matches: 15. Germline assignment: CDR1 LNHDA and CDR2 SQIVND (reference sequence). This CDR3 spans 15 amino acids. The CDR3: CASSTPGQGGEIQYF. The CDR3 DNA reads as TGTGCCAGTAGTACCCCAGGACAGGGTGGAGAGATCCAGTACTTC. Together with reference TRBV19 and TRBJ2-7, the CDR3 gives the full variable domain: DGGITQSPKYLFRKEGQNVTLSCEQNLNHDAMYWYRQDPGQGLRLIYYSQIVNDFQKGDIAEGYSVSREKKESFPLTVTSAQKNPTAFYLCASSTPGQGGEIQYFGPGTRLTVT.